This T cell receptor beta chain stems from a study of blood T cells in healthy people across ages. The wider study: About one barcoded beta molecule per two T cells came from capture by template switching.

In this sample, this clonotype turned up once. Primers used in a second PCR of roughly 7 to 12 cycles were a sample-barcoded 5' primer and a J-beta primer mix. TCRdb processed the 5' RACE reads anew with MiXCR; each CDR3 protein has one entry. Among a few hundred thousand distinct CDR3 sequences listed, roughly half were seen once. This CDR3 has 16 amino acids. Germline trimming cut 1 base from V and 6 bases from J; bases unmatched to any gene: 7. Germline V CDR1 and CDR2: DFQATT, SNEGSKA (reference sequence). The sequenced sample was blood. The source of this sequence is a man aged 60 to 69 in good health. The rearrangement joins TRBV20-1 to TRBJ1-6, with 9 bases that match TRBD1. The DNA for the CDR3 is TGCAGTGCTAGAGGCCGGGACAGGGCCTCTAATTCACCCCTCCACTTT. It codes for CSARGRDRASNSPLHF.